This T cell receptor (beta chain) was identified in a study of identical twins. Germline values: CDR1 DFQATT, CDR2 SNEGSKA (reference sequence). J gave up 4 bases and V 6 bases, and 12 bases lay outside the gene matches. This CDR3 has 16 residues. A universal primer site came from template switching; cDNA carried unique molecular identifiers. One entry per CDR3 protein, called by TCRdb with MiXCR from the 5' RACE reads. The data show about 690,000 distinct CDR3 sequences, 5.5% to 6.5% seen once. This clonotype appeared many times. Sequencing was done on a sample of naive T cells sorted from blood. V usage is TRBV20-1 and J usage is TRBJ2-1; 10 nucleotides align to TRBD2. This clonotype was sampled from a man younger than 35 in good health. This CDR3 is CSAPFPWTSGYNEQFF. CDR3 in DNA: TGCAGTGCCCCTTTCCCATGGACTAGCGGATACAATGAGCAGTTCTTC.